A selection of T cell receptor beta chains follows, all from one sample in a study of OX40 agonist ivuxolimab in advanced cancers. Profiled with immunoSEQ multiplex PCR; TCRdb holds only in-frame clones, not every one. There are 15,000 to 20,000 clones in the sample; around 83% occur only once, and around 15% lies in the top ten. The specimen comprised CD4+ or CD8+ T cells sorted from blood, sampled in a trial of the OX40 agonist ivuxolimab. These receptors all stem from an adult with an advanced solid tumor such as melanoma, head and neck, liver or kidney cancer. Both conserved end residues are part of each CDR3. D genes are given only for firm matches. Some rows mark clone size as missing; the rest say once, few, many or name a class of expanded clone.

size	D	V	J	CDR3	DNA
NA	TRBD1	TRBV7-9	TRBJ2-4	CASRTTGTGLRGVNIQYF	TGTGCCAGCAGGACTACCGGGACAGGGCTTAGAGGTGTGAACATTCAGTACTTC
NA	NA	TRBV7-3	TRBJ2-3	CASSLTPSGVPTDTQYF	TGTGCCAGCAGCTTAACCCCGTCGGGGGTCCCCACAGATACGCAGTATTTT
NA	NA	TRBV21-1	TRBJ2-6	CASSKPQGSSGANVLTF	TGTGCCAGCAGCAAGCCTCAGGGTAGCTCTGGGGCCAACGTCCTGACTTTC
NA	NA	TRBV6-1	TRBJ1-6	CASSEATGGKKPLHF	TGTGCCAGCAGTGAAGCAACCGGGGGCAAGAAACCCCTCCACTTT
NA	TRBD2	TRBV10-3	TRBJ2-1	CAISEGGSNEQFF	TGTGCCATCAGTGAGGGCGGGAGCAATGAGCAGTTCTTC
NA	NA	TRBV5-4	TRBJ1-6	CASSLSWQAYNSPLHF	TGTGCCAGCAGCTTGTCCTGGCAGGCTTATAATTCACCCCTCCACTTT
NA	NA	TRBV30	TRBJ1-5	CAWGVNQPQHF	TGTGCCTGGGGGGTCAATCAGCCCCAGCATTTT
NA	TRBD1	TRBV9	TRBJ1-3	CASSPQGGNTIYF	TGTGCCAGCAGCCCACAGGGGGGAAACACCATATATTTT
NA	TRBD1	TRBV18	TRBJ1-2	CASSMDRNRNGYTF	TGTGCCAGCTCAATGGACAGGAACAGGAATGGCTACACCTTC
NA	NA	TRBV6-5	TRBJ2-1	CASSYSVGGNEQFF	TGTGCCAGCAGTTACTCGGTAGGGGGCAATGAGCAGTTCTTC
NA	NA	TRBV18	TRBJ1-4	CASSPVGGGEFF	TGTGCCAGCTCACCGGTTGGCGGAGGGGAGTTTTTT
NA	NA	TRBV5-4	TRBJ2-3	CASSLGPKNTDTQYF	TGTGCCAGCAGCTTGGGGCCCAAGAACACAGATACGCAGTATTTT
NA	NA	TRBV19	TRBJ2-5	CASRRQGQETQYF	TGTGCCAGTAGGAGGCAGGGCCAAGAGACCCAGTACTTC
NA	NA	TRBV4-1	TRBJ1-2	CASSQGEGRSKSNYGYTF	TGCGCCAGCAGCCAAGGCGAGGGACGGAGTAAATCTAACTATGGCTACACCTTC
few	TRBD1	TRBV19	TRBJ1-1	CASQQGDTEAFF	TGTGCCAGTCAACAGGGGGACACTGAAGCTTTCTTT
NA	NA	TRBV7-3	TRBJ2-1	CASSLQHLNNEQFF	TGTGCCAGCAGCTTACAGCACCTAAACAATGAGCAGTTCTTC
once	NA	TRBV18	TRBJ2-2	CASSPPDPSAELFF	TGTGCCAGCTCACCACCGGACCCGTCGGCGGAGCTGTTTTTT
NA	NA	TRBV7-8	TRBJ2-7	CASSPPMRDEQYF	TGTGCCAGCAGCCCCCCGATGCGGGACGAGCAGTACTTC
NA	NA	TRBV9	TRBJ2-1	CASTLGGSSYNEQFF	TGTGCCAGCACCCTAGGAGGGAGTTCCTACAATGAGCAGTTCTTC
NA	TRBD1	TRBV6-1	TRBJ2-7	CASKGDRVSYEQYF	TGTGCCAGCAAGGGGGACAGGGTTTCCTACGAGCAGTACTTC
few	TRBD1	TRBV5-6	TRBJ1-6	CASTWGQGRYNSPLHF	TGTGCCAGCACTTGGGGACAGGGACGTTACAATTCACCCCTCCACTTT
NA	TRBD1	TRBV18	TRBJ1-6	CASSPGTGVYNSPLHF	TGTGCCAGCTCACCTGGGACAGGGGTCTATAATTCACCCCTCCACTTT
once	NA	TRBV7-7	TRBJ2-3	CASSSRAGTDTQYF	TGTGCCAGCAGCTCCCGGGCAGGCACAGATACGCAGTATTTT
NA	TRBD1	TRBV6-6	TRBJ1-2	CASNPMAGTGRYGYTF	TGTGCCAGCAACCCCATGGCCGGGACAGGGCGGTATGGCTACACCTTC
NA	TRBD1	TRBV7-9	TRBJ2-7	CASSLDRAGEQYF	TGTGCCAGCAGCTTGGACAGGGCGGGAGAGCAGTACTTC
NA	TRBD2	TRBV10-3	TRBJ2-1	CAIRASGRAEDEQFF	TGTGCCATCAGAGCTAGCGGGAGGGCCGAGGATGAGCAGTTCTTC
few	NA	TRBV27	TRBJ2-2	CASRGTGKRTGELFF	TGTGCCAGCAGGGGGACCGGAAAAAGAACCGGGGAGCTGTTTTTT
NA	TRBD2	TRBV5-4	TRBJ2-6	CASRPGGSGANVLTF	TGTGCCAGCAGGCCCGGGGGGTCCGGGGCCAACGTCCTGACTTTC
NA	TRBD1	TRBV2	TRBJ1-2	CASSQGQGFGGYTF	TGTGCCAGCAGTCAGGGACAGGGGTTCGGTGGCTACACCTTC
NA	NA	TRBV18	TRBJ1-2	CASSGQSRVPTNYGYTF	TGTGCCAGCTCCGGTCAATCTCGGGTACCGACTAACTATGGCTACACCTTC
NA	TRBD2	TRBV14	TRBJ2-1	CASSLMLAANNEQFF	TGTGCCAGCAGCCTCATGCTAGCGGCCAACAATGAGCAGTTCTTC
NA	TRBD2	TRBV5-4	TRBJ2-3	CASSSGLAGPRGDTQYF	TGTGCCAGCAGCTCAGGACTAGCGGGGCCGAGGGGAGATACGCAGTATTTT
few	NA	TRBV5-1	TRBJ2-2	CASSLGHNTGELFF	TGCGCCAGCAGCCTGGGACACAACACCGGGGAGCTGTTTTTT
NA	NA	TRBV6-5	TRBJ1-5	CASRPYNRESQPQHF	TGTGCCAGCAGGCCTTACAACAGGGAGAGTCAGCCCCAGCATTTT
NA	NA	TRBV28	TRBJ2-2	CASSLSFGELFF	TGTGCCAGCAGTTTATCATTTGGGGAGCTGTTTTTT
NA	TRBD1	TRBV4-2	TRBJ2-7	CASSPRDRGNEQYF	TGTGCCAGCAGCCCCCGGGACAGGGGAAACGAGCAGTACTTC
NA	NA	TRBV18	TRBJ1-5	CASSPPGGGNQPQHF	TGTGCCAGCTCACCACCGGGGGGGGGCAATCAGCCCCAGCATTTT
NA	TRBD2	TRBV6-5	TRBJ2-3	CASKAGLYTDTQYF	TGTGCCAGCAAAGCGGGACTATACACAGATACGCAGTATTTT
NA	NA	TRBV30	TRBJ1-5	CAAKKAWSNQPQHF	TGTGCCGCGAAGAAGGCATGGAGCAATCAGCCCCAGCATTTT
once	NA	TRBV6-6	TRBJ1-6	CASAVTYNSPLHF	TGTGCCAGCGCGGTAACGTACAATTCACCCCTCCACTTT
NA	NA	TRBV6-5	TRBJ1-5	CASSYDGENQPQHF	TGTGCCAGCAGTTACGACGGAGAAAATCAGCCCCAGCATTTT
NA	NA	TRBV9	TRBJ1-5	CASSVGAASNQPQHF	TGTGCCAGCAGCGTAGGGGCAGCTAGCAATCAGCCCCAGCATTTT
NA	TRBD2	TRBV28	TRBJ2-1	CASSPRLAGNNEQFF	TGTGCCAGCAGTCCCCGACTAGCGGGAAATAATGAGCAGTTCTTC
NA	NA	TRBV6-1	TRBJ1-1	CASSETLAATEAFF	TGTGCCAGCAGTGAAACCCTGGCGGCCACTGAAGCTTTCTTT
once	NA	TRBV7-8	TRBJ1-2	CASSFTGGGYYGYTF	TGTGCCAGCAGCTTTACAGGAGGGGGGTACTATGGCTACACCTTC
few	NA	TRBV11-3	TRBJ1-1	CASSLDEAVIEAFF	TGTGCCAGCAGCTTAGATGAGGCGGTTATTGAAGCTTTCTTT
NA	TRBD1	TRBV2	TRBJ2-2	CASRQTGANTGELFF	TGTGCCAGCAGGCAGACAGGGGCGAACACCGGGGAGCTGTTTTTT
NA	NA	TRBV18	TRBJ2-5	CASSPEAGLRETQYF	TGTGCCAGCTCACCAGAGGCGGGCCTTAGAGAGACCCAGTACTTC
NA	NA	TRBV7-5	TRBJ2-7	CASSRLRGTESSYEQYF	TGTGCCAGCAGCCGCCTCCGTGGGACTGAAAGCTCCTACGAGCAGTACTTC
NA	NA	TRBV7-8	TRBJ2-7	CASSFHGPREQYF	TGTGCCAGCAGCTTCCACGGTCCACGCGAGCAGTACTTC
NA	NA	TRBV28	TRBJ2-7	CASRRQNYEQYF	TGTGCCAGCAGGCGACAGAACTACGAGCAGTACTTC